This T cell receptor beta chain was documented in a study of OX40 agonist ivuxolimab in advanced cancers. Autoimmune disease history or systemic immunosuppression led to patient exclusion. Study-wide results and caveats: The average count of expanded clones was higher among CD8+ T cells than among CD4+.

Measured with immunoSEQ multiplex PCR; TCRdb has only the in-frame clones, and not every one. The sample shows around 63,000 clones, nearly 95% of them seen only once. As to this clone: Antigen specificity is unknown.

The germline V and J ends were trimmed by 7 bases and 6 bases, with 11 bases remaining between them. The CDR3 covers 11 residues. Germline CDR1 is DFQATT and CDR2 is SNEGSKA (reference sequence). Sequencing used CD4+ or CD8+ T cells sorted from blood, obtained in a trial of the OX40 agonist ivuxolimab. The chain is built from TRBV20-1 and TRBJ2-3; D ambiguous. This TCR was recovered from an adult with an advanced solid tumor such as melanoma, head and neck, liver or kidney cancer. The CDR3 nucleotides are TGCAGTGTATACAAATGGGATACGCAGTATTTT. It yields the protein CSVYKWDTQYF.